This T cell receptor beta chain was retrieved from a study of blood T cell repertoires in COVID-19. Clinical history reported by participants formed the basis on which cohorts were assigned. The CDR3 runs to 13 residues. J lost 1 base, V lost 6 bases, and 1 base had no gene match. Germline V CDR1 and CDR2: SQVTM, ANQGSEA. Study processing details: Amplification with reference gene primers provided the estimates of nucleated cell counts. Data came from immunoSEQ multiplex PCR; TCRdb stores just in-frame clones and leaves some out. V and J calls and clone size are as listed in that table; D and trimming were resolved from the DNA. The sample shows about 250,000 clones, 85% to 90% of them seen only once.

This receptor was identified in a man aged 35 to 55 who had recovered from COVID-19. The sample consisted of PBMCs or T cells enriched from blood (not recorded which). This chain links TRBV29-1 with TRBJ1-1, with 11 bases identical to TRBD1. CDR3 residues: CSVGQGGNTEAFF. The DNA for the CDR3 is TGCAGCGTGGGACAGGGGGGGAACACTGAAGCTTTCTTT.